The clone carrying this T cell receptor (beta chain) was observed a few times. Antigen specificity is unknown. CDR3 length equals 15 residues. The germline V and J ends were trimmed by 4 bases and 4 bases, with 13 bases remaining between them. Germline CDR1 reads MNHNY; CDR2 reads SVGAGI (reference sequence). Template switching (which added a universal primer site) was used, and cDNA carried unique molecular identifiers. One entry per CDR3 protein, called by TCRdb with MiXCR from the 5' RACE reads. The sample records about 100,000 distinct CDR3 sequences, 4.5% to 6.5% being singletons. This sample was included in a study of identical twins. Study results and limitations: Excess sharing between twins was weaker in beta out-of-frame sequences. The analysis was cross-sectional rather than longitudinal within donors.

V and J are TRBV6-6 and TRBJ2-2; tentative D call: TRBD2 (5 bases). The clonotype was recovered from a woman aged 50 to 60 in good health. The sequenced sample was memory T cells sorted from blood. The CDR3 nucleotides read TGTGCCAGCAGTTCAACGGAGGCTAGCACCGGGGAGCTGTTTTTT. Its translation: CASSSTEASTGELFF.